The TCR beta chain described here comes from a study of blood T cell repertoires in COVID-19. Across the study: The study drew acute and convalescent COVID-19 samples from the United States, Italy and Spain. PBMCs, B-cell-depleted T cells, or T cells were the source of the cDNA or gDNA that made up the material.

Measured with immunoSEQ multiplex PCR; TCRdb has only the in-frame clones, and not every one. The table lists 40,000 to 55,000 clones, around 90% of them singletons. V was trimmed by 5 bases and J by 2 bases, leaving 10 bases between them. CDR3 length: 13 residues. Germline lookup yields CDR1 SNHLY and CDR2 FYNNEI. V and J are TRBV2 and TRBJ2-7; possible D gene TRBD1, 5 bases. The clonotype originates from a man in his fifties or sixties with active COVID-19. The sample comprised peripheral blood. This chain's CDR3 is CASSSDKTYEQYV. The CDR3 DNA is TGTGCCAGCAGTTCGGACAAGACCTACGAGCAGTACGTC.